This TCR beta chain was captured by sequencing in a study of cytomegalovirus exposure and HLA in healthy donors. The wider study: It was reported in a later analysis that the same platform had been used for the roughly 130 validation repertoires as for the approximately 700 first-cohort repertoires. Study outcomes and limitations: As confirmed in vitro, three CMV-associated chains were specific for CMV antigens. Investigators reported 150 to 200 TCR beta chains as tied to cytomegalovirus. Reportedly, cytomegalovirus status was diagnosed with high sensitivity and specificity.

Clones were sequenced by immunoSEQ multiplex PCR, and TCRdb holds only the in-frame ones, with some missing. The sample yields 95,000 to 120,000 clones, approximately 85% seen once. Germline loops: CDR1 SGHDT, CDR2 YYEEEE. The CDR3 loop spans 17 amino acids. The ends were cut back, 2 bases at V and 0 bases at J, with 14 bases in the middle. As to this clone: Its antigen is currently unknown.

The chain joins TRBV5-6 to TRBJ2-2; perhaps TRBD1 as D (6 bases). What was sequenced was PBMCs. This TCR was sampled from a woman aged 18 to 35 in good health and CMV-seronegative. The DNA for the CDR3 is TGTGCCAGCAGCTTAATAGGGGGTCTGGCGAACACCGGGGAGCTGTTTTTT. As protein: CASSLIGGLANTGELFF.